These 7 T cell receptor beta chains were sequenced from one sample in a study of T cells in women clearing cervical HPV infection. Profiling relied on immunoSEQ multiplex PCR, and the TCRdb table lists in-frame clones only, not all of them. Its listing shows around 48,000 clones. Sequencing was performed on blood buffy coat. Receptors were obtained from a woman aged 18-70 years with a cervical HPV16 infection that either progressed to CIN3+ or cleared (not recorded which).

With respect to this clone: Read data end 3 residues before the CDR3 end; the end is taken from the germline J gene. The V gene is TRBV20-1, the J gene TRBJ2-1, with 7 nucleotides matching TRBD2. CDR1 is DFQATT and CDR2 is SNEGSKA in the germline V gene (reference sequence). V gave up 6 bases and J gave up 6 bases; unmatched junction bases: 14. The CDR3 runs 15 residues. The CDR3 DNA, read in part, is TGCAGTGCGAGCGCCGGGACTAACACCTTCAATGAG. Translation gives CSASAGTNTFNE. The entire CDR3 protein reads CSASAGTNTFNEQFF.

For this clone: The read is 3 residues too short to cover the CDR3 end, so that end is filled in from the germline J gene. This same CDR3 is encoded by further DNA sequences in the sample. The chain carries TRBV10-3 and TRBJ1-4, with TRBD1 identical over 9 bases. CDR1 ENHRY and CDR2 SYGVKD come from the germline V gene. The CDR3 has 13 residues. Losses at the gene ends were 10 bases for V and 7 bases for J; bases not matched to a gene: 7. The CDR3 protein is CATQGQGGEKLFF. The sequenced part of the CDR3 DNA is TGTGCCACTCAGGGACAGGGTGGTGAAAAA.

As regards this clone: The CDR3 goes on 3 residues after the read ends, and that part is filled in from the germline J gene. The chain links TRBV6-1 to TRBJ2-7, with D perhaps given as TRBD1 or TRBD2 (5 bases each). The CDR3 runs to 14 residues. V gave up 7 bases and J gave up 4 bases, with 17 bases separating them. Germline V lookup: CDR1 MNHNS, CDR2 SASEGT. CDR3 bases read: TGTGCCAGCATTGACAGCAGGGAGTCTTACGAG. Translating it yields CASIDSRESYE. The entire CDR3 protein is CASIDSRESYEQYF.

This clone registers medium-sized by frequency. Incomplete CDR3 DNA: TGTGCCAGCAGAGGGGCCTCCTACGAG. Protein: CASRGASYE. In full, the CDR3 reads CASRGASYEQYF. This sequence joins TRBV7-2 and TRBJ2-7; the D gene is possibly TRBD1 (5 bases). With the read ending 3 residues before the CDR3 end, the germline J gene is used to fill in that end. The V and J ends lost 6 bases and 0 bases respectively, with 6 bases between them. Germline CDR1 is SGHTA and CDR2 is FQGNSA. This CDR3 contains 12 residues.

On this clone itself: The read is 3 residues too short to cover the CDR3 end, so that end is filled in from the germline J gene. The chain combines TRBV5-1 with TRBJ1-2, with 7 bases matching TRBD1. The germline V gene encodes CDR1 SGHRS and CDR2 YFSETQ. The CDR3 covers 14 residues. V was pared by 2 bases and J by 7 bases, with 8 bases of the junction left unmatched. CDR3 DNA, as far as it was read: TGCGCCAGCAGCTTAACAGGGGCCACGGGTGGC. The encoded protein is CASSLTGATGG. The CDR3 in its entirety is CASSLTGATGGYTF.

For this clone: Coverage ceases 3 residues before the CDR3 finishes, and the germline J gene fills in the end. The chain is built from TRBV6-2 or TRBV6-3 and TRBJ2-5, with a tentative D call TRBD2 (7 bases). The CDR3 has 16 amino acids. Trimming stripped 3 bases from V and 4 bases from J, with 18 bases between. Germline-derived CDR1 and CDR2 are MNHEY and SVGEGT. CDR3 amino acids: CASSYPLQGRGETQYF. CDR3 bases read: TGTGCCAGCAGTTATCCCCTCCAGGGGAGGGGAGAGACC.

The sequenced part of the CDR3 DNA is TGCAGTGCTAGAGACTACGCGGGGGGGTCCACAGATACG. This encodes CSARDYAGGSTDT. From start to end, the CDR3 is CSARDYAGGSTDTQYF. The rearrangement joins TRBV20-1 to TRBJ2-3, with TRBD2 identical over 9 bases. The CDR3 end lies 3 residues beyond the end of the read and is filled in from the germline J gene. With 0 bases clipped from V and 2 bases from J, the junction kept 6 bases outside the gene matches. Germline V gives CDR1 DFQATT, CDR2 SNEGSKA (reference sequence). This CDR3 region has 16 residues.